Each of the 23 T cell receptor beta chains below was sequenced from the same sample in a study of cytotoxic CD8 clonotypes in ibrutinib-treated CLL. Repertoires were generated with immunoSEQ multiplex PCR, while TCRdb's copy carries only in-frame clones and drops some. The sample consists of 58,000 or so clones, approximately 57% of them appearing once. The sample here was PBMCs, taken after 12 months of ibrutinib treatment. The receptor set was obtained from a human donor with chronic lymphocytic leukemia.

This clone came up a few times. The V call is TRBV28, the J call TRBJ2-7; D possibly corresponds to TRBD2 (5 bases). This CDR3 region has 11 residues. CDR1 is MDHEN and CDR2 is SYDVKM in the germline V gene. Trimming removed 8 bases at V and 5 bases at J, with 10 bases between. CDR3 sequence (DNA): TGTGCCAGCGCTCTAGCCCACGAGCAGTACTTC. Amino acid sequence: CASALAHEQYF.

V and J are TRBV19 and TRBJ1-4; no clear D. Germline CDR1 LNHDA, CDR2 SQIVND (reference sequence). This CDR3 has 14 amino acids. V shed 5 bases and J shed 1 base, with 8 bases lying between them. The CDR3 DNA reads as TGTGCCAGTAGTCCCTGGGGAACTAATGAAAAACTGTTTTTT. It yields the protein CASSPWGTNEKLFF. Filled out from reference TRBV19 and TRBJ1-4, the complete variable domain reads DGGITQSPKYLFRKEGQNVTLSCEQNLNHDAMYWYRQDPGQGLRLIYYSQIVNDFQKGDIAEGYSVSREKKESFPLTVTSAQKNPTAFYLCASSPWGTNEKLFFGSGTQLSVL.

This clone was found many times. The rearrangement uses TRBV7-6 and TRBJ1-5; D gene ambiguous. This CDR3 contains 13 residues. V lost 1 base and J 6 bases, leaving 7 bases between the germline ends. Germline-derived CDR1 and CDR2 are SGHVS and FNYEAQ. In nucleotides, the CDR3 is TGTGCCAGCAGCTTAGAACCGCTTCAGCCCCAGCATTTT. This encodes CASSLEPLQPQHF.

This clone was detected many times. This sequence joins TRBV6-1 and TRBJ1-2, with 11 bases that match TRBD1. The germline gives CDR1 MNHNS, CDR2 SASEGT. CDR3 length equals 16 residues. V was pared by 6 bases and J by 2 bases, with 8 bases of the junction left unmatched. As DNA, the CDR3 is TGTGCCAGCAGGGAAAGGACAGGGGGCGCGAACTATGGCTACACCTTC. Amino acid sequence: CASRERTGGANYGYTF.

The chain employs TRBV19 and TRBJ1-2; 7 bases are a match to TRBD1. The germline V gene has CDR1 LNHDA and CDR2 SQIVND (reference sequence). Trimming took 5 bases from V and 4 from J; bases not matched to a gene: 13. This CDR3 is 16 amino acids long. CDR3 nucleotides: TGTGCCAGTAGTTCTCCCGGGGACAGATCCTTCTATGGCTACACCTTC. The encoded protein is CASSSPGDRSFYGYTF.

The J gene is TRBJ1-4, the V gene TRBV9, with D hard to call. The CDR3 loop spans 15 amino acids. Per the germline V gene, CDR1 is SGDLS and CDR2 is YYNGEE. With 0 bases removed from V and 4 bases from J, the gap between germline ends came to 10 bases. The CDR3 DNA reads TGTGCCAGCAGCGTAGGGGCAGGATATAATGAAAAACTGTTTTTT. It translates to CASSVGAGYNEKLFF.

The chain joins TRBV30 to TRBJ1-5; weak D call: TRBD1 (5 bases). The germline V gene has CDR1 GTSNPN and CDR2 SVGIG (reference sequence). CDR3 size: 16 residues. The V end lost 1 base, the J end lost 7 bases, and 20 bases lay between the germline ends. CDR3: CAWSGARRQLGQPQHF. CDR3 DNA: TGTGCCTGGAGTGGGGCCCGACGACAGCTAGGGCAGCCCCAGCATTTT.

CDR3 loop: CASSYSGVGGNQPQHF. CDR3 nucleotide sequence: TGTGCCAGCAGTTACTCGGGAGTGGGAGGGAATCAGCCCCAGCATTTT. The chain uses TRBV6-5 and TRBJ1-5; unclear D gene. Trimming cost V 0 bases and J 4 bases, with 13 bases left between them. This CDR3 has 16 residues. CDR1 is MNHEY and CDR2 is SVGAGI in the germline V gene.

In this sample, this clone turned up many times. CDR3 in amino acids: CASSNKGGTEAFF. DNA of the CDR3: TGTGCCAGCAGCAATAAGGGGGGCACTGAAGCTTTCTTT. This chain connects TRBV7-8 to TRBJ1-1; a weak D match, TRBD1 (6 bases). Germline V lookup: CDR1 SGHVS, CDR2 FQNEAQ. V was trimmed by 5 bases and J by 4 bases, leaving 11 bases between them. The CDR3 is 13 amino acids.

This clone has just a few counts. The chain combines TRBV15 with TRBJ2-3; D is possibly TRBD1 (6 bases). CDR1 LNHNV and CDR2 YYDKDF come from the germline V gene (reference sequence). The CDR3 is 16 residues long. Trimming cost V 5 bases and J 1 base, with 16 bases left between them. The CDR3 bases are TGTGCCACCAGCTCCCGGACAGCCTCGGGCACAGATACGCAGTATTTT. Its translation is CATSSRTASGTDTQYF. Full variable domain (missing parts from reference TRBV15 and TRBJ2-3): DAMVIQNPRYQVTQFGKPVTLSCSQTLNHNVMYWYQQKSSQAPKLLFHYYDKDFNNEADTPDNFQSRRPNTSFCFLDIRSPGLGDTAMYLCATSSRTASGTDTQYFGPGTRLTVL.

This clone was counted between two and nine times. The chain is built from TRBV7-8 and TRBJ1-1; D is uncertain. The CDR3 has 14 amino acids. V gave up 2 bases and J gave up 5 bases, with 12 bases separating them. Germline values: CDR1 SGHVS, CDR2 FQNEAQ. CDR3 region: CASSLLRVGTEAFF. The CDR3 nucleotides are TGTGCCAGCAGCTTACTGCGGGTGGGGACTGAAGCTTTCTTT.

The rearrangement uses TRBV27 and TRBJ2-1, with 7 bases fitting TRBD1. The CDR3 covers 16 residues. Germline values: CDR1 MNHEY, CDR2 SMNVEV (reference sequence). Trimming removed 2 bases from V and 8 bases from J; junction bases left unmatched: 12. CDR3 in amino acids: CASSLGTVDIRHEQFF. CDR3 nucleotides: TGTGCCAGCAGTTTAGGGACAGTCGACATCCGTCATGAGCAGTTCTTC.

This chain joins TRBV5-5 and TRBJ2-3; perhaps TRBD1 as D (6 bases). CDR3 length equals 14 residues. The V gene's germline CDR1 is SGHKS and CDR2 YYEKEE (reference sequence). V was shortened by 4 bases and J by 2 bases, with 11 bases between the two germline ends. The CDR3 DNA sequence: TGTGCCAGCAGCCCCGGACAGTTCACAGATACGCAGTATTTT. Protein sequence: CASSPGQFTDTQYF.

This chain connects TRBV28 to TRBJ2-3, with D perhaps matching TRBD1 (5 bases). V was pared by 9 bases and J by 1 base, with 11 bases between. The CDR3 loop spans 13 amino acids. Germline V gene sequence: CDR1 MDHEN, CDR2 SYDVKM. The DNA of the CDR3 is TGTGCCAGTGATAGGGGCGGCACAGATACGCAGTATTTT. This encodes CASDRGGTDTQYF.

This clone is a singleton in its sample. The chain has TRBV11-1 and TRBJ2-1; weak D call: TRBD1 (6 bases). The germline V and J ends were trimmed by 6 bases and 1 base, with 10 bases remaining between them. The CDR3 loop spans 14 amino acids. CDR1 is SGHAT, CDR2 FQDESV, per germline (reference sequence). In nucleotides, the CDR3 is TGTGCCAGCAGAGCAGGGGTGTCCTACAATGAGCAGTTCTTC. Encoded protein: CASRAGVSYNEQFF.

V and J are TRBV7-9 and TRBJ2-1; D remains ambiguous. V shed 4 bases and J shed 1 base, with 8 bases lying between them. The CDR3 sequence is 14 residues long. CDR1 and CDR2 (germline): SEHNR, FQNEAQ (reference sequence). CDR3 nucleotides: TGTGCCAGCAGCTCCGGGTGGTCCTACAATGAGCAGTTCTTC. Protein sequence: CASSSGWSYNEQFF. Supplemented by reference TRBV7-9 and TRBJ2-1, the full variable domain reads DTGVSQNPRHKITKRGQNVTFRCDPISEHNRLYWYRQTLGQGPEFLTYFQNEAQLEKSRLLSDRFSAERPKGSFSTLEIQRTEQGDSAMYLCASSSGWSYNEQFFGPGTRLTVL.

This clone was counted only a few times. The CDR3 DNA is TGTGCCAGCAGCGCCCCGGACAGGGCGGTGGATGGCTACACCTTC. Its translation: CASSAPDRAVDGYTF. The chain recombines TRBV21-1 with TRBJ1-2; TRBD1 is the table's D call and was not checked against the DNA. TRBV21-1 represents a pseudogene. This CDR3 has 15 amino acids.

The chain couples TRBV15 to TRBJ2-3, with D possibly being TRBD1 or TRBD2 (6 bases each). Between the trimmed V and J ends, which lost 0 bases and 5 bases, there was a span of 12 bases. This CDR3 region has 15 residues. Looked up from germline, CDR1 is LNHNV and CDR2 is YYDKDF (reference sequence). The CDR3 protein is CATSRDRGRLDTQYF. The CDR3 DNA is TGTGCCACCAGCAGAGATCGGGGGCGGTTAGATACGCAGTATTTT.

This clone was observed a single time. The chain uses TRBV7-2 and TRBJ2-4; no clear D gene. Trimming removed 4 bases from V and 0 bases from J, with 16 bases in between. CDR1 and CDR2 from the germline V gene are SGHTA and FQGNSA. The CDR3 totals 17 residues. The CDR3 bases are TGTGCCAGCAGCTCCCCGGGCCTACGATTAGCCAAAAACATTCAGTACTTC. The encoded protein is CASSSPGLRLAKNIQYF.

The chain links TRBV6-5 to TRBJ2-1; 7 bases are a match to TRBD2. The germline gives CDR1 MNHEY, CDR2 SVGAGI. The CDR3 is 15 amino acids. The V gene end was trimmed by 2 bases and the J gene end by 0 bases; junction bases not matched to a gene: 1. The CDR3 DNA is TGTGCCAGCAGTTACGGCGGGAGCTCCTACAATGAGCAGTTCTTC. Amino acids: CASSYGGSSYNEQFF.

The rearrangement joins TRBV29-1 to TRBJ1-1; 9 bases map to TRBD1. From germline, CDR1 is SQVTM and CDR2 ANQGSEA. V shed 4 bases, J shed 5 bases, and the junction held 8 bases outside the gene matches. There are 14 residues in the CDR3. CDR3 nucleotides: TGCAGCGTTGGGGTGACAGGGGGGAGGACTGAAGCTTTCTTT. Amino acids: CSVGVTGGRTEAFF.

V gene TRBV21-1 combines with J gene TRBJ1-4; the D segment call TRBD1 is taken from the table without a DNA check. TRBV21-1 is a recognized pseudogene. There are 16 residues in the CDR3. DNA of the CDR3: TGTGCCAGCAGCAGCCGGGACAGGGGAACTAATGAAAAACTGTTTTTT. This sequence encodes CASSSRDRGTNEKLFF.

The genes are TRBV29-1 and TRBJ1-5, with D perhaps matching TRBD1 (5 bases). The germline CDR1 and CDR2 sequences are SQVTM and ANQGSEA. V was clipped by 4 bases and J by 7 bases, with 14 bases between them. This CDR3 region has 13 residues. The DNA of the CDR3 is TGCAGCGTTGGCGACGGGGGAAGGCAGCCCCAGCATTTT. It encodes CSVGDGGRQPQHF.